This T cell receptor beta chain came from a study of blood T cell repertoires in COVID-19. Original analysis: From reference gene primer amplification, estimates of nucleated cell counts were derived. TCRdb keeps only in-frame clones here, not all; method: immunoSEQ multiplex PCR. V, J and clone size reflect that table, while D and trimming were determined from the DNA. The sample includes over 55,000 clones, roughly 80% of them seen just once. Sequencing input: peripheral blood. The sequence derives from a man aged 45 to 65 with active COVID-19.

Written as DNA, the CDR3 is TGTGCCACATCAACCGGACAGACGAACACCGGGGAGCTGTTTTTT. This translates into CATSTGQTNTGELFF. The chain combines TRBV15 with TRBJ2-2, with TRBD1 as a possible D gene (6 bases). CDR1 is LNHNV and CDR2 is YYDKDF in the germline V gene (reference sequence). This CDR3 contains 15 residues. V was cut by 9 bases and J by 0 bases, with 14 bases left in between.